The T cell receptor beta chain under discussion was sequenced for a study of shared clonotypes between healthy human individuals (dated by TCRdb to 2018 to 2021). At the level of the whole study: The cohort comprised a couple of women and three men aged 18 to 49 years. Per donor, leukapheresis produced somewhere between about 0.94 and 9 billion PBMCs. To increase sequencing depth and limit assay-specific biases, different laboratories used diverse techniques to prepare libraries and sequence TCR repertoires. For each donor, three plates each were used for CD4 naive and CD4 memory, two plates were used for CD8 naive, and one plate was used for CD8 memory. Blood TCR repertoires of five healthy adults were deeply sequenced to estimate repertoire size and the extent of clonotype sharing between individuals.

From cysteine to phenylalanine, the CDR3 is 15 amino acids long. Only the CDR3 region is kept as DNA, spanning 45 bases read in frame from base 1. After removal of 2 bases from V and 3 bases from J, the junction retains 5 bases not matched to a gene. As encoded in the germline V gene (reference sequence), CDR1 is SGHNT while CDR2 is YYREEE. The donors were healthy, HIV-negative adults who had no recently reported acute infections or vaccinations. Every donor was a Caucasian adult residing in Nashville, Tennessee, USA. Magnetic negative selection was used to enrich CD4+ T cells, after which naive cells were positively selected on CD45RA and the negative fraction became the memory subset. After blood collection by leukapheresis, PBMCs were isolated using Ficoll-Histopaque density gradient centrifugation and then cryopreserved in the vapor phase of liquid nitrogen. Purity and quantity of every magnetically sorted T cell population were checked by analytical flow cytometry. Genomic DNA was isolated from each sorted fraction and quantified by UV absorbance on a Nanodrop 2000c.

What the authors observed across the whole study: Naive subsets generally had larger estimated clonotype richness than memory subsets did. Because the study included only a small number of donors, the genetic and exposure-history diversity represented was limited. Pairwise subsampling led to the expectation that sequencing depth would affect the degree of clonotype sharing among donors. Sampling was restricted to blood, and TCR repertoires in tissues likely differ from the TCR repertoires found in blood. When several donors were compared, the shared fraction of clonotypes was 5% to 6.5% for naive CD4, approximately 3.5% for naive CD8, more than 2% for memory CD4, and around 0.37% for memory CD8. Even with the large sequencing depth, rarefaction of the sorted-subset datasets indicated that sequencing was incomplete. Clonotypes shared by all four sorted-subset donors showed higher generation probabilities than non-shared clonotypes.

In regard to this clone: Which antigen it targets is not known. It has no much larger one-base neighbor in the sample; base qualities were not kept.

Using the deep immunoSEQ assay, TCR CDR3 regions were amplified from genomic DNA by multiplex PCR. Genomic DNA extracted from each cell subset was distributed evenly over all wells of several immunoSEQ 96-well plates, and each plate served as one replicate. For sorted subsets, approximately 190 ng of genomic DNA, equivalent to roughly 30,000 T cell genomes, went into each replicate PCR. Purified libraries were quantified with a Qubit 3.0 fluorometer, sized on a Bioanalyzer 2100, and re-quantified with the KAPA Library Quantification kit. Every immunoSEQ 96-well plate was sequenced on a dedicated single-read 150-cycle Illumina NextSeq 550 flow cell. From the authors' description of their analysis: The immunoSEQ output contained only junctional sequences without quality scores, so filtering could not match that applied to full-length reads. Sequences were annotated with PyIR, a Python wrapper for IgBLAST v1.9, using IMGT germline references to assign V/J genes and CDR3. Any read was removed if the V/J assignment was weak (E-value above 1e-6), the CDR3 was missing, or the read contained stop codons, out-of-frame junctions, or ambiguous translated residues. V3J clonotypes were defined as sequences sharing an identical inferred V gene, J gene, and CDR3 amino acid sequence. To compute the percentage overlap between repertoires, the number of shared unique clonotypes was divided by the size of the smaller repertoire. Three approaches were used to assess repertoire richness: RTK rarefaction, the Chao1 estimator, and Recon v2.1 estimates of unobserved clonotypes. OLGA was used to compute generation probabilities for all TCRbeta clonotypes that the gDNA method yielded from four donors. Held by TCRdb, this immuneACCESS table contains in-frame sequences only and omits some clones. Under half of the omission traces to an unresolved V gene where checked; the cause of the rest is unknown. The DNA was the basis for D and trimming; V, J and clone size are from that table. This sample gives 1,500,000 or so clones in total; over 95% of them show up just once. The ten biggest clones cover approximately 1.2% of the sample.

This TCR was sampled from a young man in good health. Here the chain combines TRBV5-4 and TRBJ2-1; TRBD2 lines up with 7 middle nucleotides. The material sequenced was naive CD4+ T cells sorted from blood. Explained via the paper, the cell subset or site label denotes: CD45RA+ positively selected. The DNA sequence is given as TGTGCCAGCAGCTTCGGAGCGGGGCTCTACAATGAGCAGTTCTTC. Its protein reads: CASSFGAGLYNEQFF. Reference TRBV5-4 and TRBJ2-1 proteins supply the regions before and after the CDR3; the full variable domain is: ETGVTQSPTHLIKTRGQQVTLRCSSQSGHNTVSWYQQALGQGPQFIFQYYREEENGRGNFPPRFSGLQFPNYSSELNVNALELDDSALYLCASSFGAGLYNEQFFGPGTRLTVL.